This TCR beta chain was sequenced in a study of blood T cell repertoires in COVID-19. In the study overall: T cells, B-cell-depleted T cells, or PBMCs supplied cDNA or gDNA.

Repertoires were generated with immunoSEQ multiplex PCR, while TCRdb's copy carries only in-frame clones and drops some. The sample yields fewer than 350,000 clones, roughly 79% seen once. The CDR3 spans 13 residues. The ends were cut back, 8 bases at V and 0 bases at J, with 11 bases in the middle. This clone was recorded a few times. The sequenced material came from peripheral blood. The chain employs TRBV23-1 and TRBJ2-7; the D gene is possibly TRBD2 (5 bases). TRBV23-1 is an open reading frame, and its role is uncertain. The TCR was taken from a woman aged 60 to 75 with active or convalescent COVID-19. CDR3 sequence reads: CASPGVDSYEQYF. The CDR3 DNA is TGCGCCAGCCCCGGGGTGGACTCCTACGAGCAGTACTTC.